The sequence of this T cell receptor beta chain was determined in a study of early T cells in non-severe SARS-CoV-2 infection. Across the whole study: Bulk RNA from unsorted whole blood was sequenced; chains were unpaired. Study-wide results and caveats: Clonotype matching in VDJdb favored anti-spike CD8 responses and did not capture private and CD4 specificities.

The V end lost 5 bases, the J end lost 3 bases, and 15 bases lay between the germline ends. The CDR3 length is 15 residues. On this clonotype itself: Its antigen is unidentified.

The TCR library protocol was used to attach unique molecular identifiers. These identifiers were attached to individual cDNA molecules. From the 5' RACE reads, TCRdb called clonotypes with MiXCR, one entry per CDR3 protein. Of approximately 42,000 distinct CDR3 sequences in the sample, less than 8.5% were seen once. The clonotype comes from an adult who was a healthcare worker with PCR-confirmed SARS-CoV-2 infection or an uninfected control (not recorded which). Source material: whole blood. The chain carries TRBV12-3 or TRBV12-4 and TRBJ2-3, with a possible D match to TRBD1 (6 bases). CDR3 in amino acids: CASSPGTTLTDTQYF. DNA for the CDR3: TGTGCCAGCAGTCCCGGGACAACCTTAACAGATACGCAGTATTTT.